These 3 T cell receptor beta chains originate from one sample sequenced in a study of OX40 agonist ivuxolimab in advanced cancers. The table came from immunoSEQ multiplex PCR; TCRdb's copy has only in-frame clones and leaves some out. The top ten hold about 0.15% of the sample, which has about 100,000 clones, 70% to 90% seen once. Sample: CD4+ or CD8+ T cells sorted from blood, taken in a trial of the OX40 agonist ivuxolimab. The origin of the receptors is an adult with an advanced solid tumor such as melanoma, head and neck, liver or kidney cancer.

The chain combines TRBV11-2 with TRBJ2-1, with D possibly TRBD2 on 7 matching bases. The CDR3 is made up of 16 amino acids. Trimming removed 2 bases from V and 3 bases from J, with 14 bases in between. Germline CDR1 and CDR2: SGHAT and FQNNGV. In DNA form, the CDR3 reads TGTGCCAGCAGCTTACGGTGGGGGGGCGGCTACAATGAGCAGTTCTTC. Amino acid sequence: CASSLRWGGGYNEQFF.

The V gene is TRBV4-2, the J gene TRBJ2-2, with D possibly TRBD1 on 5 matching bases. Deletions cut 2 bases from V and 3 bases from J, with 16 bases between. Germline V gives CDR1 LGHNA, CDR2 YNFKEQ. This CDR3 has 17 amino acids. The CDR3 reads CASSQSGAETDTGELFF. Here the CDR3 DNA reads TGTGCCAGCAGCCAATCTGGGGCAGAGACCGACACCGGGGAGCTGTTTTTT.

V usage is TRBV10-3 and J usage is TRBJ1-6, with TRBD1 as a possible D gene (5 bases). This CDR3 is built from 16 residues. From germline, CDR1 is ENHRY and CDR2 SYGVKD. Trimming took off 5 bases at V and 2 bases at J, with 13 bases between the two ends. CDR3 protein: CAISSYVGAYNSPLHF. Here the CDR3 DNA reads TGTGCCATCAGTTCCTATGTAGGGGCCTATAATTCACCCCTCCACTTT.